This T cell receptor beta chain appears in the sequencing data of a study of shared clonotypes between healthy human individuals. Study conclusions and caveats: Non-shared clonotypes were found to have lower generation probabilities than the clonotypes that were shared by all four of the sorted-subset donors.

Each sample came from a Caucasian adult donor living in Nashville, Tennessee. The test was conducted at deep level. Profiling relied on immunoSEQ multiplex PCR, and the TCRdb table lists in-frame clones only, not all of them. The sample shows roughly 2,500,000 clones, more than 85% of them seen only once. The CDR3 totals 14 residues. Trimming shortened V by 6 bases and J by 2 bases, and 13 bases separated the two germline ends. Germline V lookup: CDR1 MNHEY, CDR2 SMNVEV (reference sequence). Of note for this clone: Its antigen is as yet unknown.

Input material: naive CD4+ T cells from PBMCs. The subset here: CD45RA+ positively selected. The rearrangement links TRBV27 to TRBJ1-1, with TRBD1 as a possible D gene (5 bases). This TCR derives from a man between 18 and 35 years old in good health. Some clones in this sample may be carry-over from other donors' samples. DNA for the CDR3: TGTGCCAGCAGCCGAATTAGGGGAAACACTGAAGCTTTCTTT. Translation gives CASSRIRGNTEAFF.